This section outlines one T cell receptor (beta chain) sequence together with its context. Its antigen is undetermined. These data belong to a study of vaccination and CD4 T cells after COVID-19. Study at large: Spike peptides, overlapping and drawn from SARS-CoV-2, HCoV-NL63, HCoV-OC43 and HCoV-229E, were used to stimulate cells.

Treatment defined: roughly nine-day PBMC culture with coronavirus spike peptide pools or control peptides (ViraFEST assay). ViraFEST relied on peptide pools to expand antigen-specific T cells; the TCRs were sequenced afterward. This CDR3 has 14 residues. Germline values: CDR1 GTSNPN, CDR2 SVGIG (reference sequence). Trimming left V 0 bases short and J 7 bases short, with 12 bases between. The assay that was used to sequence DNA from cultured CD4+ T cells was the Oncomine TCR Beta short-read assay. TCRdb itself ran the PCR reads through MiXCR, one entry per CDR3 protein. The repertoire holds roughly 3,200 distinct CDR3 sequences, with around 80% as singletons.

V is TRBV30 and J is TRBJ1-4; D is unresolved. The source material was CD4+ T cells from blood, cultured in vitro. The sequence was collected from a human donor who had recovered from COVID-19. CDR3 loop: CAWSVHGLGEKLFF. For the CDR3, the DNA is TGTGCCTGGAGTGTACATGGTTTAGGTGAAAAACTGTTTTTT. Full variable domain (remainder filled in from reference TRBV30 and TRBJ1-4): SQTIHQWPATLVQPVGSPLSLECTVEGTSNPNLYWYRQAAGRGLQLLFYSVGIGQISSEVPQNLSASRPQDRQFILSSKKLLLSDSGFYLCAWSVHGLGEKLFFGSGTQLSVL.